The present T cell receptor beta chain was sequenced within a study of blood T cell repertoires in COVID-19 (dated by TCRdb to the early 2020s). For context, the study as a whole: Collaborator samples came from the United States, Italy and Spain and covered acute and convalescent phases of COVID-19. The prospective study material was composed of cDNA or gDNA derived from T cells, B-cell-depleted T cells, or PBMCs. The dataset comprised deeply sampled blood TCRbeta repertoires from subjects exposed to, actively infected with, or recovered from COVID-19. The repertoires were released in a freely available public database meant as a resource for research on the immune response to SARS-CoV-2. Samples were obtained from the ongoing ImmuneRACE study (first 160 participants) and from over 1,000 subjects provided by 6 global collaborators. Sample metadata almost always included a de-identified subject ID, COVID-19 status, age in years and sex. HLA class I and class II types, where available, came from metadata supplied by the sample provider rather than from assay-based typing. General study outcomes and caveats: The amount of clinical and demographic metadata varied by source and participant and was provided uncurated.

The immunoSEQ Assay, a bias-controlled multiplex PCR, was used to amplify TCRbeta CDR3 regions from genomic DNA. Turning to the authors' computational methods: The number of nucleated cells in each sample was estimated by amplification of reference gene primers within the assay. To quantify the absolute abundance of each unique TCRbeta CDR3 rearrangement, sequence reads were collapsed and filtered. For each sample, productive Simpson clonality was calculated as the square root of Simpson's diversity index across productive rearrangements. TCRdb carries this immuneACCESS record with in-frame sequences only. Its versions omit some clonotypes, under half of them owing to an unresolved V gene in the studies checked, with the rest unexplained. The D gene and trimming were derived from the DNA, and the V and J assignments and clone size from that table. A total of approximately 150,000 clones appear in this sample, about 87% of them only once. The ten biggest clones cover around 2.3% of the sample.

As regards this clone: Its cognate antigen has yet to be identified. Nothing much larger sits one base from this clone, and base qualities are not available.

One collaborating source in Seattle enrolled patients during active infection and followed them longitudinally through the course of disease. Whole blood was collected in K2EDTA tubes by collaborating institutions according to the institutions' own protocols. For TCRbeta analysis, collaborators shipped samples in one of three forms: frozen whole blood, isolated PBMCs, or DNA extracted from either of those sample types. The specimen sequenced was peripheral blood. This clonotype was obtained from a human donor with COVID-19, enrolled during active disease. The donor label of this sample is uncertain.

CDR3 loop: CASSSTGTSYTGELFF. The DNA sequence is TGTGCCAGCAGCTCAACCGGGACTAGCTACACCGGGGAGCTGTTTTTT. This chain joins TRBV13 to TRBJ2-2; the central 9 bases match TRBD2. The germline V gene (reference sequence) specifies PRHDT as CDR1 and FYEKMQ as CDR2. The CDR3 numbers 16 residues from cysteine through phenylalanine. This entry keeps only the CDR3 DNA: 48 bases, framed from base 1. Trimming takes 4 bases off V and 3 bases off J; junction bases not matched to a gene: 6. Beyond the CDR3, the reference TRBV13 and TRBJ2-2 genes provide the residues; the full variable domain reads: AAGVIQSPRHLIKEKRETATLKCYPIPRHDTVYWYQQGPGQDPQFLISFYEKMQSDKGSIPDRFSAQQFSDYHSELNMSSLELGDSALYFCASSSTGTSYTGELFFGEGSRLTVL.